The rows below give T cell receptor beta chains drawn from one sample of a study of blood T cell repertoires in COVID-19. The data were produced by immunoSEQ multiplex PCR, yet TCRdb's version contains in-frame clones alone and is incomplete. The table lists over 400,000 clones, approximately 90% of them singletons. The sample taken for sequencing was peripheral blood. These receptors originate from a woman in her twenties or thirties with active or convalescent COVID-19. CDR3s include the opening cysteine and the closing phenylalanine or tryptophan. D genes are given only for firm matches. Not every row has a clone size; where given, it reads once, few, many or a size class.

TRBJ2-7 14 NA NA TRBV19 CASSIDPNSYEQYF TGTGCCAGTAGTATAGACCCCAACTCCTACGAGCAGTACTTC
TRBJ2-4 14 NA TRBD2 TRBV5-1 CASSFTGGLDIQYF TGCGCCAGCAGTTTTACGGGGGGGTTAGACATTCAGTACTTC
TRBJ2-1 15 NA NA TRBV7-6 CASSLLLGQYNEQFF TGTGCCAGCAGCTTGCTTCTAGGACAATACAATGAGCAGTTCTTC
TRBJ2-5 16 NA TRBD2 TRBV5-4 CASSLGSSGSQETQYF TGTGCCAGCAGCTTGGGGAGTAGCGGGAGTCAAGAGACCCAGTACTTC
TRBJ2-5 15 NA NA TRBV3-1/TRBV3-2 CASSQDQTEWETQYF TGTGCCAGCAGCCAAGACCAGACAGAATGGGAGACCCAGTACTTC
TRBJ1-2 15 NA NA TRBV19 CASSISSQEGYGYTF TGTGCCAGTAGTATCTCCAGTCAAGAGGGCTATGGCTACACCTTC
TRBJ1-5 13 few NA TRBV18 CASSDSSNQPQHF TGTGCCAGCTCAGACAGTAGCAATCAGCCCCAGCATTTT
TRBJ1-4 17 NA NA TRBV6-1 CASSALQPLQAGEKLFF TGTGCCAGCAGTGCGTTACAGCCCTTGCAGGCGGGGGAAAAACTGTTTTTT
TRBJ1-6 15 NA NA TRBV6-1 CASSEQDRLRSPLHF TGTGCCAGCAGTGAGCAGGACAGACTGCGCTCACCCCTCCACTTT
TRBJ2-7 14 NA TRBD1 TRBV5-1 CASSLGQGAYEQYF TGCGCCAGCAGCCTGGGACAGGGTGCCTACGAGCAGTACTTC
TRBJ2-3 14 NA TRBD2 TRBV4-1 CASSQAGGGGTQYF TGCGCCAGCAGCCAAGCGGGAGGGGGAGGTACGCAGTATTTT
TRBJ1-4 16 NA TRBD1 TRBV10-2 CASSPGQGATNEKLFF TGCGCCAGCAGCCCGGGACAGGGGGCTACTAATGAAAAACTGTTTTTT
TRBJ2-2 11 NA NA TRBV12-3/TRBV12-4 CASSFAGELFF TGTGCCAGCAGTTTCGCCGGGGAGCTGTTTTTT
TRBJ1-6 15 NA TRBD1 TRBV4-2 CASSQEYRGASPLHF TGTGCCAGCAGCCAAGAGTACAGGGGAGCTTCACCCCTCCACTTT
TRBJ1-2 16 few TRBD1 TRBV3-1/TRBV3-2 CASSQRGDRGRYGYTF TGTGCCAGCAGCCAACGGGGGGACAGGGGAAGGTATGGCTACACCTTC
TRBJ2-7 15 NA TRBD2 TRBV27 CASLGGTSGSYEQYF TGTGCCAGCCTTGGGGGGACTAGCGGTTCCTACGAGCAGTACTTC
TRBJ1-1 13 few NA TRBV7-9 CASRIDRNTEAFF TGTGCCAGCAGAATAGACAGGAACACTGAAGCTTTCTTT
TRBJ1-2 14 NA TRBD1 TRBV11-2 CASSLVGTVYGYTF TGTGCCAGCAGCTTAGTCGGGACAGTATATGGCTACACCTTC
TRBJ1-2 16 NA TRBD1 TRBV18 CASSLNPGTDLDGYTF TGTGCCAGCTCACTTAACCCCGGGACAGATCTCGATGGCTACACCTTC
TRBJ1-3 15 NA NA TRBV7-9 CASSRSTGTGNTIYF TGTGCCAGCAGCCGTTCGACAGGTACTGGAAACACCATATATTTT
TRBJ1-5 17 NA TRBD1 TRBV4-2 CASSQEVGQGGNQPQHF TGTGCCAGCAGCCAAGAGGTCGGCCAGGGGGGAAATCAGCCCCAGCATTTT
TRBJ2-3 13 NA NA TRBV7-9 CASGGGSTDTQYF TGTGCCAGCGGGGGCGGTAGCACAGATACGCAGTATTTT
TRBJ2-7 15 NA TRBD2 TRBV7-2 CASRLAGAPPYEQYF TGTGCCAGCAGGCTAGCGGGGGCGCCCCCCTACGAGCAGTACTTC
TRBJ2-5 14 few NA TRBV5-1 CASSEGGGQETQYF TGCGCCAGCAGCGAGGGTGGTGGACAAGAGACCCAGTACTTC
TRBJ1-3 16 NA NA TRBV6-5 CASSYGGGLSGNTIYF TGTGCCAGCAGTTACGGTGGGGGACTCTCTGGAAACACCATATATTTT
TRBJ1-3 18 NA NA TRBV11-2 CASSPTPRVANSGNTIYF TGTGCCAGCAGCCCAACACCACGGGTCGCCAATTCTGGAAACACCATATATTTT
TRBJ1-2 13 NA TRBD1 TRBV19 CASKGTGGYGYTF TGTGCCAGTAAAGGGACAGGGGGCTATGGCTACACCTTC
TRBJ2-1 17 NA NA TRBV10-2 CASSESRYGSSYNEQFF TGCGCCAGCAGTGAGTCTAGGTACGGGAGCTCCTACAATGAGCAGTTCTTC
TRBJ1-6 16 NA NA TRBV2 CASMQIRVLYNSPLHF TGTGCCAGCATGCAAATCAGGGTGCTGTATAATTCACCCCTCCACTTT
TRBJ2-3 15 NA TRBD2 TRBV5-1 CASRPLAGQIDTQYF TGCGCCAGCCGCCCACTAGCGGGACAGATAGATACGCAGTATTTT
TRBJ2-5 16 once NA TRBV7-9 CASSLPPRDFQETQYF TGTGCCAGCAGCCTCCCCCCCCGGGACTTTCAAGAGACCCAGTACTTC
TRBJ2-3 14 NA NA TRBV30 CASHARSSTDTQYF TGTGCCTCCCATGCGAGATCTAGCACAGATACGCAGTATTTT
TRBJ1-2 16 NA TRBD1 TRBV10-2 CASSESRGQGARGYTF TGCGCCAGCAGTGAGTCCCGGGGACAGGGGGCAAGGGGCTACACCTTC
TRBJ1-2 13 NA TRBD1 TRBV5-4 CASSFDRGYGYTF TGTGCCAGCAGCTTCGACAGGGGCTATGGCTACACCTTC
TRBJ2-3 17 once TRBD1 TRBV4-1 CASSRKSGTGLTDTQYF TGCGCCAGCAGCCGTAAATCCGGGACAGGGTTGACAGATACGCAGTATTTT
TRBJ2-7 14 NA TRBD2 TRBV30 CAWTIAGGTTEQYF TGTGCCTGGACCATAGCGGGAGGCACTACCGAGCAGTACTTC
TRBJ2-5 16 once TRBD2 TRBV3-1/TRBV3-2 CASSRGLAGGRETQYF TGTGCCAGCAGCCGGGGACTAGCGGGAGGGCGGGAGACCCAGTACTTC
TRBJ1-2 15 few TRBD1 TRBV6-5 CASRNQQGVSYGYTF TGTGCCAGCAGGAACCAACAGGGGGTTAGCTATGGCTACACCTTC
TRBJ1-4 15 NA TRBD1 TRBV2 CASIIDRDRLEKLFF TGTGCCAGCATTATAGACCGGGACAGGTTGGAAAAACTGTTTTTT
TRBJ1-4 14 NA TRBD1 TRBV27 CATAEGQAAEKLFF TGTGCCACCGCGGAAGGACAGGCCGCTGAAAAACTGTTTTTT
TRBJ2-7 15 once TRBD1 TRBV3-1/TRBV3-2 CASNNRDRGAYEQYF TGTGCCAGCAACAACCGGGACAGGGGGGCCTACGAGCAGTACTTC
TRBJ1-2 16 NA NA TRBV6-5 CASSYSFSGPLYGYTF TGTGCCAGCAGTTACTCGTTCTCAGGGCCCCTCTATGGCTACACCTTC
TRBJ1-2 13 NA NA TRBV12-3/TRBV12-4 CASSPTQNYGYTF TGTGCCAGCAGTCCAACACAAAACTATGGCTACACCTTC
TRBJ2-7 15 few TRBD1 TRBV27 CASSLLSTGSYEQYF TGTGCCAGCAGTTTACTGTCGACAGGGTCCTACGAGCAGTACTTC
TRBJ2-3 15 NA TRBD2 TRBV5-1 CASSLEGLAGQTQYF TGCGCCAGCAGCTTGGAGGGACTAGCGGGACAAACGCAGTATTTT
TRBJ1-1 15 NA NA TRBV4-1 CASSQDRGWGTEAFF TGCGCCAGCAGCCAAGACAGGGGCTGGGGCACTGAAGCTTTCTTT
TRBJ2-3 16 NA TRBD2 TRBV4-1 CASSQVSGSAADTQYF TGCGCCAGCAGCCAAGTAAGCGGGAGTGCGGCAGATACGCAGTATTTT